The subject of this entry is one T cell receptor beta chain. Other nucleotide sequences from this sample produce the same CDR3. TCRdb's copy holds only in-frame clones and misses some; the assay was immunoSEQ multiplex PCR. The sample includes roughly 2.5 million clones, approximately 92% of them seen just once. The data originate from a study of shared clonotypes between healthy human individuals. From germline, CDR1 is LGHNA and CDR2 YSLEER. Trimming cost V 0 bases and J 3 bases, with 8 bases left between them. The CDR3 has 14 residues. The source of this sequence is a man between 18 and 29 years old in good health. Sequencing was carried out using naive CD4+ T cells sorted from blood. Subset specified: CD45RA+ positively selected. This sequence joins TRBV4-3 and TRBJ2-5; possibly TRBD2 for D (6 bases). The CDR3 loop is CASSQDWGEETQYF. DNA for the CDR3: TGCGCCAGCAGCCAAGATTGGGGGGAAGAGACCCAGTACTTC.